The subject of this entry is one T cell receptor beta chain. These data come from a study of CD8 T cells in Susac syndrome. Random-hexamer reverse transcription was applied to 0.5 to 1 ug RNA. The immunoSEQ assay covered 54 Vbeta and 13 Jbeta segments for CDR3. TCRdb itself ran the immunoSEQ multiplex PCR reads through MiXCR, one entry per CDR3 protein. The repertoire holds around 180,000 distinct CDR3 sequences, with over 85% as singletons. Germline CDR1 and CDR2: SGHTA and FQGTGA. CDR3 size: 15 residues. The ends lost 0 bases at V and 8 bases at J; junction bases unmatched: 4. The specimen sequenced was CD4+ T cells from PBMCs. The receptor comes from a human donor with multiple sclerosis. The chain has TRBV7-3 and TRBJ2-2; 9 bases align to TRBD2. The CDR3 loop reads CASSLTAGGPGELFF. The CDR3 DNA reads as TGTGCCAGCAGCTTAACGGCGGGAGGGCCAGGGGAGCTGTTTTTT.